This TCR beta chain came from a study of Ad26.COV2.S vaccination and SARS-CoV-2 variants. Study as a whole: The COV1001 Ad26.COV2.S trial arm included the donor.

Of note for this clone: What it binds is not known. Other DNA sequences in this specimen translate into the identical CDR3.

Points from the study as a whole: Vaccine and placebo recipients had similar non-spike TCR breadth.

Assay: immunoSEQ multiplex PCR; the TCRdb copy retains only in-frame clones and omits some. The sample lists hundreds of thousands of clones, around 92% occurring once. The CDR3 spans 13 residues. Germline lookup yields CDR1 KGHSH and CDR2 LQKENI. Trimming took off 2 bases at V and 3 bases at J, with 7 bases between the two ends. The treatment was: over 15 received Ad26.COV2.S at low or high dose, single or two shots; several received placebo; per-sample allocation not given. Day 63 after the first vaccine or placebo injection was the time point for sampling. Boston supplied an adult donor aged 18-55 years. An Ad26 vector that expressed Wuhan-strain SARS-CoV-2 spike constituted the vaccine.

The material was peripheral blood, obtained in a trial of Ad26.COV2.S vaccine versus placebo. This chain links TRBV18 with TRBJ1-2; weak D call: TRBD1 (5 bases). This sequence was found in a person aged 18-65 years who received the Ad26.COV2.S COVID-19 vaccine or a placebo. The CDR3 loop reads CASSPDRDYGYTF. The CDR3 nucleotides are TGTGCCAGCTCACCAGACAGAGACTATGGCTACACCTTC.